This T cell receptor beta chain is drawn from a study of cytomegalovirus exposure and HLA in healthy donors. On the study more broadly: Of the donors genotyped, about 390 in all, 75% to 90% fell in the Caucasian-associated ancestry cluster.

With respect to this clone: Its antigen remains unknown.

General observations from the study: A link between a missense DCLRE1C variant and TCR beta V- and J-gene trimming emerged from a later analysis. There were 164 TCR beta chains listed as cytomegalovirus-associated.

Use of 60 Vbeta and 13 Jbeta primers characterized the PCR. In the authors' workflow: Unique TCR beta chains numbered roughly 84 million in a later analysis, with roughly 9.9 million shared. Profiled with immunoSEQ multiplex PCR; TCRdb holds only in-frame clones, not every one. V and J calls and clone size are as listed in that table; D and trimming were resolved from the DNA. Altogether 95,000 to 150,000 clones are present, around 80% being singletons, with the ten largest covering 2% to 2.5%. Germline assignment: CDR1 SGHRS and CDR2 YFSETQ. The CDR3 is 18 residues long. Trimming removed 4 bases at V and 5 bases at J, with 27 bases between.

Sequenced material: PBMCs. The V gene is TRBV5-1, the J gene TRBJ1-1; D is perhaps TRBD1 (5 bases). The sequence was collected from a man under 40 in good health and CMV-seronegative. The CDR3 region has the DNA TGCGCCAGCAGCCGAGACCCTTTCGGTGGGGGGGGAGGTACTGAAGCTTTCTTT. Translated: CASSRDPFGGGGGTEAFF.